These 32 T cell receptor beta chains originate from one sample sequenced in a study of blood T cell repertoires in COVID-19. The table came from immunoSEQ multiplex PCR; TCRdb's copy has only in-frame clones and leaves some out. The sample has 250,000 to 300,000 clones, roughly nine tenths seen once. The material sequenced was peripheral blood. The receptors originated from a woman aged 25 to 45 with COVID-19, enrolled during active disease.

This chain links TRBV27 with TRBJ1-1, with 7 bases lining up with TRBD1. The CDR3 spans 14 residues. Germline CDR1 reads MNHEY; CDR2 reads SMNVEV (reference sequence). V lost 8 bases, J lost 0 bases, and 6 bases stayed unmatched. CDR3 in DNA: TGTGCCAGCGGACCCGGGACAGTGAACACTGAAGCTTTCTTT. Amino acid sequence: CASGPGTVNTEAFF.

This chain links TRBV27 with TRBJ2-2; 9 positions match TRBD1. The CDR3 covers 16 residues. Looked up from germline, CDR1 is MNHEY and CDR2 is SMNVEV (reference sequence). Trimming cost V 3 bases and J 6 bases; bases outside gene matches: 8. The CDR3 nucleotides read TGTGCCAGCAGTTTGGTCGGGACAGGGTTGGCCGGGGAGCTGTTTTTT. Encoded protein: CASSLVGTGLAGELFF.

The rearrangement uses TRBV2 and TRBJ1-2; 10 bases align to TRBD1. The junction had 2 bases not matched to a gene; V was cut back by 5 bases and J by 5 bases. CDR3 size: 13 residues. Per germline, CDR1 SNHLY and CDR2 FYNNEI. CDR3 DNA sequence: TGTGCCAGCAGTCCGGGACAGGGGTATGGCTACACCTTC. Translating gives CASSPGQGYGYTF.

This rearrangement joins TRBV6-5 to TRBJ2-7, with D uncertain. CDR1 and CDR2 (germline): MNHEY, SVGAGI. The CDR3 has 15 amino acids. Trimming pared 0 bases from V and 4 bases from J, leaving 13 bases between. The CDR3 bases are TGTGCCAGCAGTTACTCGACGGCTAGTTTATACGAGCAGTACTTC. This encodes CASSYSTASLYEQYF.

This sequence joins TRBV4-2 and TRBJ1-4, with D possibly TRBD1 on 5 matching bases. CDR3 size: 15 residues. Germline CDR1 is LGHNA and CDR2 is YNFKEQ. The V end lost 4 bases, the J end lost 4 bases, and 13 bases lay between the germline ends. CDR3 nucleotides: TGTGCCAGCAGCCCATGGGCGGGGGATAATGAAAAACTGTTTTTT. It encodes CASSPWAGDNEKLFF.

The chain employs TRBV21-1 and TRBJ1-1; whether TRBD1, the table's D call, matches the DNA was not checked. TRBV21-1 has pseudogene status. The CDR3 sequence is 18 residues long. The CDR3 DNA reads TGTGCCAGCAGCAAAGTCGTCGAGGTGAAGGGGAAGGACACTGAAGCTTTCTTT. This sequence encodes CASSKVVEVKGKDTEAFF.

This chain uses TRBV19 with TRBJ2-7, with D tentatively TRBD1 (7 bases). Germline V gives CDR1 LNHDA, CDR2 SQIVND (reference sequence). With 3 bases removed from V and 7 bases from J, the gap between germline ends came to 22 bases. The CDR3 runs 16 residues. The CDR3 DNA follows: TGTGCCAGTAGTATCCGCCCGGTGGAGGGGGCGCGGGAGCAGTACTTC. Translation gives CASSIRPVEGAREQYF. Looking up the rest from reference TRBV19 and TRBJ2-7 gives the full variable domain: DGGITQSPKYLFRKEGQNVTLSCEQNLNHDAMYWYRQDPGQGLRLIYYSQIVNDFQKGDIAEGYSVSREKKESFPLTVTSAQKNPTAFYLCASSIRPVEGAREQYFGPGTRLTVT.

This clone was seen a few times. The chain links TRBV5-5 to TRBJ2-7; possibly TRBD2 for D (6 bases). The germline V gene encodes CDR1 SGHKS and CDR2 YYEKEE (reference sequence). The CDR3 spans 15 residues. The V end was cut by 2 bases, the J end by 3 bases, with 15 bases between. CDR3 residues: CASSLYGGGGYEQYF. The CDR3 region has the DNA TGTGCCAGCAGCTTATACGGGGGAGGCGGCTACGAGCAGTACTTC.

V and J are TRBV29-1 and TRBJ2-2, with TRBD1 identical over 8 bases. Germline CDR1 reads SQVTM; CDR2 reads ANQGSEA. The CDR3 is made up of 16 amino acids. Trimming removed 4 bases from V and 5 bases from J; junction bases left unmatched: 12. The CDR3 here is CSVVLGDRGRTGELFF. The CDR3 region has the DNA TGCAGCGTTGTACTAGGTGACAGGGGCCGAACCGGGGAGCTGTTTTTT.

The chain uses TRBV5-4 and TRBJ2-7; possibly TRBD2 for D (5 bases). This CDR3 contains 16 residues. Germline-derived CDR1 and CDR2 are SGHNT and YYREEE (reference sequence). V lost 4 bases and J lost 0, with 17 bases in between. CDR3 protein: CASSPQRSMSSYEQYF. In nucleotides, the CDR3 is TGTGCCAGCAGCCCTCAGCGGTCCATGAGCTCCTACGAGCAGTACTTC.

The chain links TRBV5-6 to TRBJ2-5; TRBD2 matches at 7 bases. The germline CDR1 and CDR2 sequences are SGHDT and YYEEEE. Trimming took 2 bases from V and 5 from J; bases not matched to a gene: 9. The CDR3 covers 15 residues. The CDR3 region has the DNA TGTGCCAGCAGCTTACCCAGCGGGGCCGCTGAGACCCAGTACTTC. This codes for CASSLPSGAAETQYF.

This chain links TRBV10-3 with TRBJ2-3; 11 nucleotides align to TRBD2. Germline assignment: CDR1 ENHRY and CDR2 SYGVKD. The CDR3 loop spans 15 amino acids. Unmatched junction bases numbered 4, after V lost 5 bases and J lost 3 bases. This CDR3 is CAISTLAGATDTQYF. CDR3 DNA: TGTGCCATCAGTACACTAGCGGGGGCTACAGATACGCAGTATTTT.

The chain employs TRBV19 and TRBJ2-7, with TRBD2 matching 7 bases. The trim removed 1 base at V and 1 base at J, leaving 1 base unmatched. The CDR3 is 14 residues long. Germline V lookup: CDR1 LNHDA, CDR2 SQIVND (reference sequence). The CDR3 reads CASSIAAGSYEQYF. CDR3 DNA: TGTGCCAGTAGTATAGCAGCGGGGTCCTACGAGCAGTACTTC. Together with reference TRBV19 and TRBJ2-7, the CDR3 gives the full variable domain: DGGITQSPKYLFRKEGQNVTLSCEQNLNHDAMYWYRQDPGQGLRLIYYSQIVNDFQKGDIAEGYSVSREKKESFPLTVTSAQKNPTAFYLCASSIAAGSYEQYFGPGTRLTVT.

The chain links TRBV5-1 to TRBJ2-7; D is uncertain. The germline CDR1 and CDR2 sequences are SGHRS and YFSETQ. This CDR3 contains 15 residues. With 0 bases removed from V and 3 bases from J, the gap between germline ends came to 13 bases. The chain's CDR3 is CASSLAEMPYYEQYF. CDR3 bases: TGCGCCAGCAGCTTGGCGGAGATGCCCTACTACGAGCAGTACTTC. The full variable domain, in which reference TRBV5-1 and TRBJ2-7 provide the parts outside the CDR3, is KAGVTQTPRYLIKTRGQQVTLSCSPISGHRSVSWYQQTPGQGLQFLFEYFSETQRNKGNFPGRFSGRQFSNSRSEMNVSTLELGDSALYLCASSLAEMPYYEQYFGPGTRLTVT.

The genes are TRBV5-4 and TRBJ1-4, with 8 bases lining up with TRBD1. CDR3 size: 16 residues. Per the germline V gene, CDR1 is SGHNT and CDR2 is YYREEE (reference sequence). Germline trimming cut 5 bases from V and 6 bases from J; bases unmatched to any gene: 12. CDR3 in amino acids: CASSRQGRLLDEKLFF. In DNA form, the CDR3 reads TGTGCCAGCAGTAGACAGGGGAGGCTTCTGGATGAAAAACTGTTTTTT.

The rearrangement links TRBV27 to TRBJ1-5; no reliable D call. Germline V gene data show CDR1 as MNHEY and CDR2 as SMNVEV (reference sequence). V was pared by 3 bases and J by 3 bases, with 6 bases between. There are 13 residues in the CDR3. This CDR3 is CASSLAVNQPQHF. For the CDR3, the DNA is TGTGCCAGCAGTTTGGCTGTCAATCAGCCCCAGCATTTT.

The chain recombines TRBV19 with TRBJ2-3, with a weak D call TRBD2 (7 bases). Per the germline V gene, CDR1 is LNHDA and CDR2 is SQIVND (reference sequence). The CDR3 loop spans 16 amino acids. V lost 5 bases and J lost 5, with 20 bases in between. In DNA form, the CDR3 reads TGTGCCAGTAGTCCCTCCCTAGGGGGAGGGCGAGATACGCAGTATTTT. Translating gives CASSPSLGGGRDTQYF.

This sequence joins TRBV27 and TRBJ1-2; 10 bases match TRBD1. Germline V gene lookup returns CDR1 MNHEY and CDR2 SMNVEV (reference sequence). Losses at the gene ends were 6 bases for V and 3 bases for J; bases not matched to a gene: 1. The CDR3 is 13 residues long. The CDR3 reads CASRGTGDYGYTF. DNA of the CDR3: TGTGCCAGCAGGGGGACAGGGGACTATGGCTACACCTTC.

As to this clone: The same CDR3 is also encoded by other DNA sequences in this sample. CDR3 amino acids: CASRDRVYGYTF. CDR3 coding DNA: TGTGCCAGCCGGGACAGGGTCTATGGCTACACCTTC. The chain recombines TRBV6-5 with TRBJ1-2; 9 bases fit TRBD1. The length of the CDR3 is 12 residues. V shed 8 bases and J 4 bases; nucleotides not matched to a gene: 2. CDR1 and CDR2 from the germline V gene are MNHEY and SVGAGI.

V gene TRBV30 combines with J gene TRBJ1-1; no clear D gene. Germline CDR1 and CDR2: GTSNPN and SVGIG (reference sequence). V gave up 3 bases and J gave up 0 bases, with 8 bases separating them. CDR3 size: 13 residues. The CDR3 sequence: CAWSPEVNTEAFF. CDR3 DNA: TGTGCCTGGAGCCCCGAGGTGAACACTGAAGCTTTCTTT.

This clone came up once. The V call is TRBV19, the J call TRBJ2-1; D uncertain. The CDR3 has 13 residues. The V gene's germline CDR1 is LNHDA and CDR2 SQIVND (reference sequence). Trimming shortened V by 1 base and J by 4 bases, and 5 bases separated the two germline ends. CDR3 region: CASSIVLYNEQFF. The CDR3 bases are TGTGCCAGTAGTATAGTTCTTTACAATGAGCAGTTCTTC.

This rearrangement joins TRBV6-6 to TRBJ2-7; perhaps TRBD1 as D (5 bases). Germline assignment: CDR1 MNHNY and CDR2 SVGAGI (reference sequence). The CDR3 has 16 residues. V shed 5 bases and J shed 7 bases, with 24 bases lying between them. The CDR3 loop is CASSNPSHRGLGEQYF. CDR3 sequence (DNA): TGTGCCAGCAGTAACCCTTCTCATAGGGGATTGGGAGAGCAGTACTTC.

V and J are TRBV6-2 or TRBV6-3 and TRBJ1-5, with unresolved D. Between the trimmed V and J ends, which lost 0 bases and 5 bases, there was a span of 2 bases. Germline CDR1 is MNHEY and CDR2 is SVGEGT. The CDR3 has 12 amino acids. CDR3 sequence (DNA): TGTGCCAGCAGTTACTCCGATCAGCCCCAGCATTTT. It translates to CASSYSDQPQHF.

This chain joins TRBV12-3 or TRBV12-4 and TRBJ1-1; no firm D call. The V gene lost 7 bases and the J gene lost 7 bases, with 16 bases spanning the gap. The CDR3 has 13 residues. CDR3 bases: TGTGCCAGCACCGAGGTGGCCGAGGGTGAAGCTTTCTTT. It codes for CASTEVAEGEAFF.

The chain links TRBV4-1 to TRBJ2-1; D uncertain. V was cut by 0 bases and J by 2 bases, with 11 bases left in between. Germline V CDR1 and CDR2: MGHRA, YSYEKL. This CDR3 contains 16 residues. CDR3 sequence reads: CASSQDPNNPYNEQFF. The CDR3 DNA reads TGCGCCAGCAGCCAAGATCCGAACAATCCCTACAATGAGCAGTTCTTC.

CDR3 sequence: CASALNTIQETQYF. Written as DNA, the CDR3 is TGCGCCAGCGCCCTCAACACCATCCAAGAGACCCAGTACTTC. The rearrangement links TRBV5-1 to TRBJ2-5; no reliable D call. This CDR3 is built from 14 residues. Trimming took off 7 bases at V and 1 base at J, with 14 bases between the two ends. Germline V gene data show CDR1 as SGHRS and CDR2 as YFSETQ.

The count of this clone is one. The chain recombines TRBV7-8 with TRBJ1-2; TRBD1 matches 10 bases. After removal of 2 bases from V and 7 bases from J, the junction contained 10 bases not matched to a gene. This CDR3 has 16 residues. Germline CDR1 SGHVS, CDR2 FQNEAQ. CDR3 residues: CASSLRLDRGESGYTF. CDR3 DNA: TGTGCCAGCAGCTTAAGGTTGGACAGGGGGGAGAGTGGCTACACCTTC.

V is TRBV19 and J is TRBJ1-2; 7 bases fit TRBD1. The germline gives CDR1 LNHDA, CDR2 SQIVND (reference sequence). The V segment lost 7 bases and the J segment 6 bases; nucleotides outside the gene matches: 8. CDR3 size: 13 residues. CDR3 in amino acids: CASIATGRDGYTF. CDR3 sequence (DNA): TGTGCCAGTATCGCGACAGGGCGGGATGGCTACACCTTC. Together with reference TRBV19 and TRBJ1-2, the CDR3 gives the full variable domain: DGGITQSPKYLFRKEGQNVTLSCEQNLNHDAMYWYRQDPGQGLRLIYYSQIVNDFQKGDIAEGYSVSREKKESFPLTVTSAQKNPTAFYLCASIATGRDGYTFGSGTRLTVV.

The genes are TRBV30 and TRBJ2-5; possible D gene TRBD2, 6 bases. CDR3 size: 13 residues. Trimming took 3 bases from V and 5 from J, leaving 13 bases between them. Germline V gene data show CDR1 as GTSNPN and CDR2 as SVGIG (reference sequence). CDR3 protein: CAWSRLERETQYF. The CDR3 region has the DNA TGTGCCTGGAGCCGACTAGAACGGGAGACCCAGTACTTC.

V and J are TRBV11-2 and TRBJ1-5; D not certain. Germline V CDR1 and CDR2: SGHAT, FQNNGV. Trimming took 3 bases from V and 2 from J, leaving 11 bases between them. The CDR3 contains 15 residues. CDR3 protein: CASSFGYGGNQPQHF. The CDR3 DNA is TGTGCCAGCAGCTTTGGATACGGGGGCAATCAGCCCCAGCATTTT.

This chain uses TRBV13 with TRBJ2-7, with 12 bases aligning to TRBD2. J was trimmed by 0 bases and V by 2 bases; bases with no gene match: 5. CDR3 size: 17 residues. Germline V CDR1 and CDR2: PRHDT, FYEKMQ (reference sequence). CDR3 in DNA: TGTGCCAGCAGCTTAACTAGCGGGGGGCCGAGCTCCTACGAGCAGTACTTC. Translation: CASSLTSGGPSSYEQYF.

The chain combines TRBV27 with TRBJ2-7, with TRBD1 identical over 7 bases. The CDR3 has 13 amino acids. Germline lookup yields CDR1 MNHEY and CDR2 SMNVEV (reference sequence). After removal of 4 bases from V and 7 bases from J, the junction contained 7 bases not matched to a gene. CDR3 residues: CASSYVQGKEQYF. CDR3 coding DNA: TGTGCCAGCAGTTACGTACAGGGGAAAGAGCAGTACTTC.